Below are 22 T cell receptor beta chains sequenced from a single sample in a study of cytomegalovirus exposure and HLA in healthy donors. Method: immunoSEQ multiplex PCR; TCRdb's copy keeps in-frame clones and lacks some. The sample has around 350,000 clones, around 86% seen once. The specimen was PBMCs. The receptor set was obtained from a woman younger than 35 in good health and CMV-seronegative.

The chain links TRBV11-3 to TRBJ1-1, with a tentative D call TRBD1 (6 bases). Germline CDR1 and CDR2: SGHNT and YENEEA. With 5 bases removed from V and 0 bases from J, the gap between germline ends came to 10 bases. This CDR3 comprises 14 residues. The CDR3 here is CASSEGGVNTEAFF. As DNA, the CDR3 is TGTGCCAGCAGCGAAGGGGGGGTGAACACTGAAGCTTTCTTT. The whole variable domain, remainder taken from reference TRBV11-3 and TRBJ1-1, is EAGVVQSPRYKIIEKKQPVAFWCNPISGHNTLYWYLQNLGQGPELLIRYENEEAVDDSQLPKDRFSAERLKGVDSTLKIQPAELGDSAVYLCASSEGGVNTEAFFGQGTRLTVV.

This clone occurred a few times. The rearrangement joins TRBV19 to TRBJ2-7; 11 bases are shared with TRBD2. J gave up 6 bases and V 3 bases, and 7 bases lay outside the gene matches. CDR3 length: 15 residues. Germline lookup yields CDR1 LNHDA and CDR2 SQIVND (reference sequence). CDR3 residues: CASSMGLAGGPEQYF. The CDR3 DNA follows: TGTGCCAGTAGTATGGGTCTAGCGGGAGGCCCCGAGCAGTACTTC.

The chain carries TRBV6-6 and TRBJ1-2; possibly TRBD1 for D (5 bases). The V end lost 6 bases, the J end lost 2 bases, and 10 bases lay between the germline ends. The CDR3 spans 13 residues. CDR1 and CDR2 (germline): MNHNY, SVGAGI (reference sequence). This chain's CDR3 is CASRADRNYGYTF. CDR3 bases: TGTGCCAGCAGGGCAGACAGAAACTATGGCTACACCTTC.

J is TRBJ2-3 and V is TRBV18, with 8 bases that match TRBD2. This CDR3 region has 17 residues. CDR1 is KGHSH and CDR2 is LQKENI in the germline V gene. The J segment lost 2 bases and the V segment lost 6 bases, leaving 13 bases of the junction unmatched. CDR3 DNA sequence: TGTGCCAGCTCGCCGGGAGGGGCTCCCACCCCCACAGATACGCAGTATTTT. It codes for CASSPGGAPTPTDTQYF. Variable domain in full (rest from reference TRBV18 and TRBJ2-3): NAGVMQNPRHLVRRRGQEARLRCSPMKGHSHVYWYRQLPEEGLKFMVYLQKENIIDESGMPKERFSAEFPKEGPSILRIQQVVRGDSAAYFCASSPGGAPTPTDTQYFGPGTRLTVL.

About this clone itself: Other DNA sequences of this sample code for an identical CDR3. The rearrangement links TRBV5-1 to TRBJ2-3, with D possibly being TRBD1 (6 bases). Deletions cut 0 bases from V and 0 bases from J, with 8 bases between. CDR1 is SGHRS, CDR2 YFSETQ, per germline. This CDR3 region has 15 residues. As DNA, the CDR3 is TGCGCCAGCAGCTTGGGGACAGTTAGCACAGATACGCAGTATTTT. Translated: CASSLGTVSTDTQYF.

The rearrangement uses TRBV30 and TRBJ2-2, with TRBD1 matching over 8 bases. The V gene end was trimmed by 5 bases and the J gene end by 8 bases; junction bases not matched to a gene: 7. This CDR3 has 13 amino acids. CDR1 and CDR2 (germline): GTSNPN, SVGIG (reference sequence). This CDR3 is CAWGGQGWGELFF. DNA for the CDR3: TGTGCCTGGGGTGGACAGGGCTGGGGGGAGCTGTTTTTT.

This rearrangement joins TRBV27 to TRBJ1-2, with 8 bases aligning to TRBD1. The trim removed 6 bases at V and 7 bases at J, leaving 13 bases unmatched. CDR1 and CDR2 (germline): MNHEY, SMNVEV (reference sequence). The CDR3 has 15 residues. The CDR3 DNA is TGTGCCAGCAGAGTGACAGGGGTAACAGGCGGTGGCTACACCTTC. Translating it yields CASRVTGVTGGGYTF.

In this sample, this clone turned up a few times. The V and J genes are TRBV27 and TRBJ2-1, with TRBD2 as a possible D gene (6 bases). V was cut by 6 bases and J by 6 bases, with 15 bases left in between. The CDR3 is made up of 14 amino acids. Looked up from germline, CDR1 is MNHEY and CDR2 is SMNVEV (reference sequence). The CDR3, as DNA: TGTGCCAGCAGACCCGGTCCCGGGGGCAATGAGCAGTTCTTC. As protein: CASRPGPGGNEQFF.

This clone appeared once. The chain uses TRBV6-6 and TRBJ1-1; D ambiguous. V shed 0 bases and J shed 4 bases, with 3 bases lying between them. The germline gives CDR1 MNHNY, CDR2 SVGAGI (reference sequence). The CDR3 has 12 amino acids. The CDR3 sequence is CASSYSVTEAFF. Written as DNA, the CDR3 is TGTGCCAGCAGTTACTCCGTCACTGAAGCTTTCTTT.

This chain joins TRBV28 and TRBJ2-3, with a possible D match to TRBD1 (5 bases). The CDR3 totals 16 residues. Trimming pared 1 base from V and 0 bases from J, leaving 11 bases between. In germline, CDR1 is MDHEN, CDR2 SYDVKM. CDR3 nucleotides: TGTGCCAGCAGTTTATTGACAGAAACTAGCACAGATACGCAGTATTTT. As protein: CASSLLTETSTDTQYF.

J is TRBJ2-7 and V is TRBV19; D may be TRBD1 (5 bases). V dropped 3 bases and J dropped 5 bases, with 17 bases sitting between them. The CDR3 sequence is 15 residues long. CDR1 is LNHDA and CDR2 is SQIVND in the germline V gene (reference sequence). The CDR3 protein is CASSIQSGKANEQYF. The CDR3 DNA follows: TGTGCCAGTAGTATTCAATCAGGGAAGGCCAACGAGCAGTACTTC.

The sample holds a few counts of this clone. The chain combines TRBV2 with TRBJ2-5, with TRBD2 matching 7 bases. CDR1 SNHLY and CDR2 FYNNEI come from the germline V gene. This CDR3 is 13 amino acids long. The junction had 9 bases not matched to a gene; V was cut back by 10 bases and J by 4 bases. DNA for the CDR3: TGTGCCATCAAAGCGGGGCTTATAGAGACCCAGTACTTC. Protein sequence: CAIKAGLIETQYF. The whole variable domain, filled in from reference TRBV2 and TRBJ2-5, reads EPEVTQTPSHQVTQMGQEVILRCVPISNHLYFYWYRQILGQKVEFLVSFYNNEISEKSEIFDDQFSVERPDGSNFTLKIRSTKLEDSAMYFCAIKAGLIETQYFGPGTRLLVL.

The V gene is TRBV27, the J gene TRBJ2-6, with a tentative D call TRBD1 (6 bases). The V gene lost 6 bases and the J gene lost 2 bases, with 11 bases spanning the gap. In germline, CDR1 is MNHEY, CDR2 SMNVEV (reference sequence). The CDR3 loop spans 15 amino acids. CDR3 DNA sequence: TGTGCCAGCAGCCAGGGGCTCCCTGGGGCCAACGTCCTGACTTTC. Its protein is CASSQGLPGANVLTF.

The V gene is TRBV28, the J gene TRBJ2-5, with a possible D match to TRBD2 (6 bases). The CDR3 spans 15 residues. V dropped 4 bases and J dropped 5 bases, with 17 bases sitting between them. Germline V gene sequence: CDR1 MDHEN, CDR2 SYDVKM. The chain's CDR3 is CASSSSQRAGETQYF. The CDR3 nucleotides are TGTGCCAGCAGTTCCTCCCAGCGGGCGGGGGAGACCCAGTACTTC.

The genes are TRBV5-1 and TRBJ2-7; TRBD2 aligns across 8 bases. CDR1 is SGHRS, CDR2 YFSETQ, per germline. Trimming at V came to 3 bases and at J to 3 bases, leaving 8 bases not matched to a gene. CDR3 length: 15 amino acids. CDR3 region: CASSSSGGQYYEQYF. CDR3 sequence (DNA): TGCGCCAGCAGCTCAAGCGGGGGACAATACTACGAGCAGTACTTC.

The gene calls are TRBV5-6 and TRBJ2-4; the match to TRBD1 covers 7 bases. The CDR3 totals 15 residues. V shed 3 bases and J 1 base; nucleotides not matched to a gene: 4. Germline V lookup: CDR1 SGHDT, CDR2 YYEEEE. The CDR3 region has the DNA TGTGCCAGCAGCTACAGGGGAATCGCCAAAAACATTCAGTACTTC. Protein product: CASSYRGIAKNIQYF.

The chain has TRBV2 and TRBJ1-4; 7 positions agree with TRBD1. V lost 3 bases, J lost 4 bases, and 2 bases stayed unmatched. The CDR3 covers 14 residues. Per germline, CDR1 SNHLY and CDR2 FYNNEI. The CDR3 DNA reads TGTGCCAGCAGTGAGGGGGACAGTAATGAAAAACTGTTTTTT. Protein product: CASSEGDSNEKLFF. Supplemented by reference TRBV2 and TRBJ1-4, the full variable domain reads EPEVTQTPSHQVTQMGQEVILRCVPISNHLYFYWYRQILGQKVEFLVSFYNNEISEKSEIFDDQFSVERPDGSNFTLKIRSTKLEDSAMYFCASSEGDSNEKLFFGSGTQLSVL.

CDR3 DNA sequence: TGTGCCAGCATCCTCCAGGAGGCCCCCTACGAGCAGTACTTC. It codes for CASILQEAPYEQYF. The chain joins TRBV5-4 to TRBJ2-7, with D perhaps TRBD2 (5 bases). Trimming took off 6 bases at V and 2 bases at J, with 15 bases between the two ends. CDR1 and CDR2 (germline): SGHNT, YYREEE (reference sequence). This CDR3 has 14 amino acids.

The rearrangement links TRBV7-7 to TRBJ2-1; tentatively, D is TRBD1 (5 bases). The CDR3 is 16 amino acids. V was pared by 5 bases and J by 0 bases, with 14 bases between. Per the germline V gene, CDR1 is SSHAT and CDR2 is FNYEAQ (reference sequence). The CDR3 here is CASSPRARTSYNEQFF. As DNA, the CDR3 is TGTGCCAGCAGCCCCAGGGCTAGGACCTCCTACAATGAGCAGTTCTTC.

The DNA of the CDR3 is TGTGCCAGCAGCGGCGATTGGCAGGGGTTAGAGACGCAGTATTTT. Its translation is CASSGDWQGLETQYF. J is TRBJ2-3 and V is TRBV2; TRBD1 might be the D (6 bases). Trimming stripped 6 bases from V and 9 bases from J, with 22 bases between. The CDR3 loop spans 15 amino acids. Germline assignment: CDR1 SNHLY and CDR2 FYNNEI.

The J gene is TRBJ2-7, the V gene TRBV6-5, with 8 nucleotides matching TRBD2. Germline V gene data show CDR1 as MNHEY and CDR2 as SVGAGI. V dropped 4 bases and J dropped 5; count of bases not matched to a gene: 10. CDR3 size: 15 residues. The CDR3 loop reads CASSSQPGGPHEQYF. The CDR3 nucleotides are TGTGCCAGCAGTTCACAGCCGGGGGGGCCCCACGAGCAGTACTTC.

This rearrangement joins TRBV27 to TRBJ2-3; 9 nucleotides line up with TRBD2. The V gene's germline CDR1 is MNHEY and CDR2 SMNVEV (reference sequence). With 5 bases clipped from V and 4 bases from J, the junction kept 13 bases outside the gene matches. The CDR3 is 17 amino acids. The CDR3 bases are TGTGCCAGCAGTGGGACGTTAGTAGCGGGGGTCCCAGATACGCAGTATTTT. This encodes CASSGTLVAGVPDTQYF.